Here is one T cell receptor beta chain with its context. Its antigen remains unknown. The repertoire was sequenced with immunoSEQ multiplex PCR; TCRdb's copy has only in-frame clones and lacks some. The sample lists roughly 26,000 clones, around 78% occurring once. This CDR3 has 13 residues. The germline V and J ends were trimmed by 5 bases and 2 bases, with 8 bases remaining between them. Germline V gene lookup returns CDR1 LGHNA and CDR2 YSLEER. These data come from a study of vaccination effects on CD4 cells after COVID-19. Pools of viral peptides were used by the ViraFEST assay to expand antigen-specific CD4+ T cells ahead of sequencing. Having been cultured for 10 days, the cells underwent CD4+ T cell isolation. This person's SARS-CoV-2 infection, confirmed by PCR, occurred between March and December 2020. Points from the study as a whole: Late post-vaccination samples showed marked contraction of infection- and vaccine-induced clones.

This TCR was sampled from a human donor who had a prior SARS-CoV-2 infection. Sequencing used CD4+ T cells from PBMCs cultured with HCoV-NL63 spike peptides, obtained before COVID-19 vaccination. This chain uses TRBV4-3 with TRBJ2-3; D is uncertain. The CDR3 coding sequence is TGCGCCAGCAGCTTAGAACCCACAGATACGCAGTATTTT. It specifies CASSLEPTDTQYF.